This T cell receptor (beta chain) emerged from a study of T cell repertoires in cytomegalovirus infection. CDR3 length: 16 residues. The J segment lost 5 bases and the V segment lost 4 bases, leaving 6 bases of the junction unmatched. In germline, CDR1 is SGHVS, CDR2 FQNEAQ. TCRdb redid the calling of the reads with MiXCR, one entry per CDR3 protein. Here the sample spans around 300,000 distinct CDR3 sequences, about 25% being singletons. About this clonotype itself: The antigen remains unidentified.

Sequencing used cultured PBMCs, obtained from culture after CMV antigen stimulation. The rearrangement links TRBV7-8 to TRBJ2-1; TRBD2 matches 12 bases. The TCR comes from a human donor in good health (CMV status not recorded). Some clones in this sample may be carry-over from other donors' samples. CDR3 amino acids: CASSSRLAGAHNEQFF. The CDR3 DNA reads TGTGCCAGCAGCTCACGACTAGCGGGAGCCCACAATGAGCAGTTCTTC.